Listed below are T cell receptor beta chains from one sample, sequenced in a study of T cells after yellow fever vaccination. TCRdb itself ran the 5' RACE reads through MiXCR, one entry per CDR3 protein. The profile shows approximately 550,000 distinct CDR3 sequences, approximately 13% of them singletons. The specimen comprised PBMCs, sampled on the day of the yellow fever booster vaccination. These receptor sequences come from a man under 40 who received the YFV17D yellow fever vaccine. Each CDR3 is given with its conserved first and last residue. The D gene is left open where the match is weak. The size entry is marked missing in some rows and otherwise reads once, few, many or a size class.

CDR3 DNA,CDR3 protein,clone size,J gene,D gene,V gene
TGCGCCAGCAGTGAGTCGACAGGGCACGAAGAGACCCAGTACTTC,CASSESTGHEETQYF,-,TRBJ2-5,TRBD1,TRBV10-1
TGTGCCAGCAGTGCCTCATCCTCCCCCTACGAGCAGTACTTC,CASSASSSPYEQYF,few,TRBJ2-7,-,TRBV27
TGTGCCAGCAGCCCACAGGGGTTAGCTGGGGCCAACGTCCTGACTTTC,CASSPQGLAGANVLTF,few,TRBJ2-6,TRBD1,TRBV5-4
TGTGCCAGCAGACTCAGGGGGGACAATCAGCCCCAGCATTTT,CASRLRGDNQPQHF,few,TRBJ1-5,TRBD1,TRBV6-1
TGTGCCAGCGGGGACTGGAACAATGAGCAGTTCTTC,CASGDWNNEQFF,few,TRBJ2-1,-,TRBV6-2/TRBV6-3
TGTGCCAGCTCGGGACGGGGAACCTACGAGCAGTACTTC,CASSGRGTYEQYF,few,TRBJ2-7,-,TRBV12-3/TRBV12-4
TGTGCCAGCAGAGACCCCCGGGGGGAGCAGTACTTC,CASRDPRGEQYF,few,TRBJ2-7,-,TRBV7-9
TGTGCCAGCAAGGGAGGGACTAGCTCCTACAATGAGCAGTTCTTC,CASKGGTSSYNEQFF,few,TRBJ2-1,TRBD2,TRBV2
TGCAGTGCTCCCCCGGCTAGCGGGAGCCACGTAGAGGGGGAGCTGTTTTTT,CSAPPASGSHVEGELFF,-,TRBJ2-2,TRBD2,TRBV20-1
TGCGCCAGCAGCCAAGATGGGACAGGGGGCACCAAAAACATTCAGTACTTC,CASSQDGTGGTKNIQYF,few,TRBJ2-4,TRBD1,TRBV4-1
TGTGCCAGCAGCTCTGTGGGGAGCGCCGACGAGCAGTACTTC,CASSSVGSADEQYF,many,TRBJ2-7,-,TRBV7-9
TGTGCCAGCAGCTCGACTAGCGGGAGATCAGAGACCCAGTACTTC,CASSSTSGRSETQYF,-,TRBJ2-5,TRBD2,TRBV11-2
TGTGCCATCAGTCCGGGGACAGGGGTCCTCTCTAGCACAGATACGCAGTATTTT,CAISPGTGVLSSTDTQYF,-,TRBJ2-3,TRBD1,TRBV10-3
TGTGCCAGCGAAGGGACCAAGGGAGCTAGCGGGAAAGCCTACGAGCAGTACTTC,CASEGTKGASGKAYEQYF,many,TRBJ2-7,TRBD2,TRBV28
TGTGCCATCAGTCCGGCCGGGAGCGGGGAGCTGTTTTTT,CAISPAGSGELFF,-,TRBJ2-2,-,TRBV10-3
TGTGCCAGCTCAGCTGGGGTGAGGAACACTGAAGCTTTCTTT,CASSAGVRNTEAFF,few,TRBJ1-1,-,TRBV18
TGCAGTGCTACTCTCCCCCGGGGGAACACTGAAGCTTTCTTT,CSATLPRGNTEAFF,few,TRBJ1-1,-,TRBV20-1
TGTGCCAGCAGCATCAGCGGAACCGTCTACGAGCAGTACTTC,CASSISGTVYEQYF,-,TRBJ2-7,-,TRBV12-3/TRBV12-4
TGCGCCAGCAGCCCGAGCGGCCGAGGTGAAGAGCAGTACTTC,CASSPSGRGEEQYF,few,TRBJ2-7,-,TRBV5-1
TGTGCCACCAGTGATCCTGGGACAGGACGCTCCTACAATGAGCAGTTCTTC,CATSDPGTGRSYNEQFF,-,TRBJ2-1,TRBD1,TRBV24-1
TGTGCCAGCAGCTTAGTGGCGCGAGGATACGGCTACACCTTC,CASSLVARGYGYTF,-,TRBJ1-2,-,TRBV7-2
TGTGCCAGCAGCCTGGGGGCTAGGTTAGCTGAAGCTTTCTTT,CASSLGARLAEAFF,-,TRBJ1-1,-,TRBV7-8
TGTGCCAGCAGCCCCCTGGACAGGATTGAGGGCGAGCAGTACTTC,CASSPLDRIEGEQYF,few,TRBJ2-7,TRBD1,TRBV14
TGTGCCAGCAGGAGAAACGGGGGGTCAGATACGCAGTATTTT,CASRRNGGSDTQYF,few,TRBJ2-3,TRBD2,TRBV7-2
TGTGCCAGCTCACCACCGGGCCCGGGATCGAACACCGGGGAGCTGTTTTTT,CASSPPGPGSNTGELFF,-,TRBJ2-2,-,TRBV18
TGTGCCAGCAGTGTTAGCGGGGGGACCTACAATGAGCAGTTCTTC,CASSVSGGTYNEQFF,few,TRBJ2-1,TRBD2,TRBV27
TGTGCCAGCAGCCCCAAACTTATCTCCGGGGAGCTGTTTTTT,CASSPKLISGELFF,-,TRBJ2-2,-,TRBV9
TGCAGTGCTAGAAGACTAGCGGGAAACATTCAGTACTTC,CSARRLAGNIQYF,-,TRBJ2-4,TRBD2,TRBV20-1
TGTGCCAGCAGCTTAGCGAGGGCTAGCGGGAGGGCCGAGCAGTACTTC,CASSLARASGRAEQYF,few,TRBJ2-7,TRBD2,TRBV7-9
TGTGCCAGCAGCCCCTGGGTGGGGACTAGTACGATGAGCGTCTTC,CASSPWVGTSTMSVF,-,TRBJ2-7,TRBD2,TRBV7-8
TGCAGTGCCCCATCGAGGCGGGACAATGAGCAGTTCTTC,CSAPSRRDNEQFF,few,TRBJ2-1,-,TRBV20-1
TGTGCCACCGTGGGCCCCTCCTACGAGCAGTACTTC,CATVGPSYEQYF,-,TRBJ2-7,-,TRBV6-1
TGTGCCAGCAGTCGCATGGGCGGGAGCTCCTACGAGCAGTACTTC,CASSRMGGSSYEQYF,-,TRBJ2-7,TRBD2,TRBV6-1
TGCGCCAGCAGCCAAGAGGCGGGAGGACAGGGGGTTTATGGCTACACCTTC,CASSQEAGGQGVYGYTF,-,TRBJ1-2,TRBD1,TRBV4-3
TGCAGTGCTAGAGATGGGACATACGTCTCCTACGAGCAGTACTTC,CSARDGTYVSYEQYF,-,TRBJ2-7,-,TRBV20-1
TGTGCCAGCACCCAGAGCCCCAATTCCTACAATGAGCAGTTCTTC,CASTQSPNSYNEQFF,-,TRBJ2-1,-,TRBV12-3/TRBV12-4
TGTGCCAGCAGCCAAGTAAGCGGCACCGGGGAGCTGTTTTTT,CASSQVSGTGELFF,few,TRBJ2-2,-,TRBV3-1
TGTGCCAGCAGCTTACGACCTGAAGAGACCCAGTACTTC,CASSLRPEETQYF,-,TRBJ2-5,-,TRBV7-2
TGCAGCGCCCGGGGGGGAGTCAGCGTCTACAATGAGCAGTTCTTC,CSARGGVSVYNEQFF,few,TRBJ2-1,TRBD2,TRBV29-1
TGCAGTGCTAGAGATTTAGCGGGTGTTTACAATGAGCAGTTCTTC,CSARDLAGVYNEQFF,few,TRBJ2-1,TRBD2,TRBV20-1
TGCGCCAGCAGCCAAGACCCGGGGCTAGCGGGATCTTACGAGCAGTACTTC,CASSQDPGLAGSYEQYF,few,TRBJ2-7,TRBD2,TRBV4-3
TGTGCCAGCAGTAACGTAGCTTACGAGCAGTACTTC,CASSNVAYEQYF,-,TRBJ2-7,-,TRBV6-5
TGTGCCACCAGTGATTTGGCCGTACAGAGGGGCCGCTCTGGAAACACCATATATTTT,CATSDLAVQRGRSGNTIYF,few,TRBJ1-3,-,TRBV24-1
TGTGCCAGCAGTCAACTAGCGGGAAGCTACAATGAGCAGTTCTTC,CASSQLAGSYNEQFF,-,TRBJ2-1,TRBD2,TRBV3-1